These T cell receptor beta chains were read from a single sample in a study of blood T cell repertoires in COVID-19. Only in-frame clones appear in the TCRdb table, and some are missing; sequencing was by immunoSEQ multiplex PCR. The sample contains about 130,000 clones, around 83% of which appear only once. The sample comprised peripheral blood. These receptors all stem from a human donor in a cohort sampled during active COVID-19. CDR3s include the opening cysteine and the closing phenylalanine or tryptophan. Each record gives: CDR3 protein, CDR3 DNA, clone size, D gene, V gene, J gene. The D gene is left open where the match is weak. Rows give clone size only sometimes, using once, few, many, or a class for an expanded clone.

cdr3_aa: CASRRQGGYNEQFF; cdr3_nt: TGTGCCAGCAGGAGACAGGGGGGCTACAATGAGCAGTTCTTC; clone_size: NA; d_call: TRBD1; v_call: TRBV28; j_call: TRBJ2-1
cdr3_aa: CASSIDGQGPVSYTF; cdr3_nt: TGTGCCAGTAGTATAGATGGTCAGGGGCCGGTGAGCTACACCTTC; clone_size: NA; d_call: NA; v_call: TRBV19; j_call: TRBJ1-2
cdr3_aa: CASSSMVGRAISGNTIYF; cdr3_nt: TGTGCCAGCAGCTCAATGGTGGGGAGGGCGATCTCTGGAAACACCATATATTTT; clone_size: NA; d_call: NA; v_call: TRBV5-6; j_call: TRBJ1-3
cdr3_aa: CASSFFVLRTGAHYGYTF; cdr3_nt: TGTGCCAGCAGCTTTTTCGTCCTAAGGACAGGGGCCCACTATGGCTACACCTTC; clone_size: NA; d_call: TRBD1; v_call: TRBV7-2; j_call: TRBJ1-2
cdr3_aa: CASSLGQGSQPQHF; cdr3_nt: TGTGCCAGCAGCCTCGGACAGGGAAGTCAGCCCCAGCATTTT; clone_size: NA; d_call: TRBD1; v_call: TRBV7-2; j_call: TRBJ1-5
cdr3_aa: CASSYGVNRADTQYF; cdr3_nt: TGTGCCAGCAGTTACGGAGTCAACAGGGCAGATACGCAGTATTTT; clone_size: NA; d_call: NA; v_call: TRBV6-2/TRBV6-3; j_call: TRBJ2-3
cdr3_aa: CASSVEDRVGYTF; cdr3_nt: TGTGCCAGCAGCGTAGAAGACAGGGTGGGCTACACCTTC; clone_size: NA; d_call: TRBD1; v_call: TRBV9; j_call: TRBJ1-2
cdr3_aa: CASRPGQHTDTQYF; cdr3_nt: TGTGCCAGCAGACCGGGACAGCACACAGATACGCAGTATTTT; clone_size: once; d_call: TRBD1; v_call: TRBV6-5; j_call: TRBJ2-3
cdr3_aa: CASSSGTAAFGYTF; cdr3_nt: TGTGCCAGCAGTTCCGGGACAGCCGCCTTTGGCTACACCTTC; clone_size: NA; d_call: TRBD1; v_call: TRBV6-2/TRBV6-3; j_call: TRBJ1-2
cdr3_aa: CASSPMRTPFTQYF; cdr3_nt: TGTGCCAGCAGCCCGATGAGGACTCCATTTACGCAGTATTTT; clone_size: NA; d_call: NA; v_call: TRBV7-9; j_call: TRBJ2-3
cdr3_aa: CASSNGEQFF; cdr3_nt: TGTGCCAGCAGCAACGGGGAGCAGTTCTTC; clone_size: NA; d_call: NA; v_call: TRBV3-1/TRBV3-2; j_call: TRBJ2-1
cdr3_aa: CASSSGFSQETQYF; cdr3_nt: TGTGCCAGCAGCTCGGGATTCTCCCAAGAGACCCAGTACTTC; clone_size: once; d_call: NA; v_call: TRBV5-4; j_call: TRBJ2-5
cdr3_aa: CASSSTGGAETQYF; cdr3_nt: TGTGCCAGCAGCTCGACAGGGGGCGCGGAGACCCAGTACTTC; clone_size: NA; d_call: TRBD1; v_call: TRBV11-3; j_call: TRBJ2-5
cdr3_aa: CASSLRPRNYGYTF; cdr3_nt: TGTGCCAGCAGCTTACGACCGAGGAACTATGGCTACACCTTC; clone_size: NA; d_call: NA; v_call: TRBV7-2; j_call: TRBJ1-2
cdr3_aa: CASSEGGRAEAFF; cdr3_nt: TGTGCCAGCAGCGAGGGTGGGAGGGCTGAAGCTTTCTTT; clone_size: NA; d_call: NA; v_call: TRBV11-2; j_call: TRBJ1-1
cdr3_aa: CASSSVLGGAGELFF; cdr3_nt: NA; clone_size: NA; d_call: NA; v_call: TRBV2; j_call: TRBJ2-2
cdr3_aa: CASSVQVAGNTIYF; cdr3_nt: TGTGCCAGTAGCGTCCAGGTTGCTGGAAACACCATATATTTT; clone_size: NA; d_call: NA; v_call: TRBV19; j_call: TRBJ1-3
cdr3_aa: CASAEIGIYGYTF; cdr3_nt: TGTGCCAGCGCGGAGATCGGGATTTATGGCTACACCTTC; clone_size: NA; d_call: NA; v_call: TRBV2; j_call: TRBJ1-2
cdr3_aa: CASSERGTGESGNTIYF; cdr3_nt: TGTGCCAGCAGCGAGCGGGGGACAGGGGAATCAGGAAACACCATATATTTT; clone_size: NA; d_call: TRBD1; v_call: TRBV9; j_call: TRBJ1-3
cdr3_aa: CAWSVARQGNGYTF; cdr3_nt: TGTGCCTGGAGTGTAGCTAGACAGGGAAATGGCTACACCTTC; clone_size: NA; d_call: TRBD1; v_call: TRBV30; j_call: TRBJ1-2
cdr3_aa: CASSYIGGAGEQFF; cdr3_nt: TGTGCCAGCAGTTACATCGGGGGGGCCGGTGAGCAGTTCTTC; clone_size: once; d_call: TRBD2; v_call: TRBV6-5; j_call: TRBJ2-1
cdr3_aa: CASSRDRGTDTGELFF; cdr3_nt: TGCGCCAGCAGTCGGGACAGGGGTACGGACACCGGGGAGCTGTTTTTT; clone_size: NA; d_call: TRBD1; v_call: TRBV4-3; j_call: TRBJ2-2
cdr3_aa: CASSPTDGRATEAFF; cdr3_nt: TGTGCCAGCTCACCGACGGACGGGAGGGCCACTGAAGCTTTCTTT; clone_size: NA; d_call: NA; v_call: TRBV18; j_call: TRBJ1-1
cdr3_aa: CASSPRTSGRASRGTDTQYF; cdr3_nt: TGTGCCAGCAGTCCCCGGACTAGCGGGAGGGCTTCACGGGGCACAGATACGCAGTATTTT; clone_size: NA; d_call: TRBD2; v_call: TRBV6-2/TRBV6-3; j_call: TRBJ2-3
cdr3_aa: CASIRESAGGVTF; cdr3_nt: TGTGCCAGCATTCGCGAGTCGGCGGGGGGCGTCACCTTC; clone_size: NA; d_call: NA; v_call: TRBV6-5; j_call: TRBJ1-2
cdr3_aa: CASSPINRGWNQPQHF; cdr3_nt: TGTGCCAGCAGTCCAATAAACAGGGGGTGGAATCAGCCCCAGCATTTT; clone_size: few; d_call: TRBD1; v_call: TRBV6-2/TRBV6-3; j_call: TRBJ1-5
cdr3_aa: CASRGRAGSYNEQFF; cdr3_nt: TGTGCCAGCAGGGGGAGAGCGGGTTCGTACAATGAGCAGTTCTTC; clone_size: NA; d_call: NA; v_call: TRBV27; j_call: TRBJ2-1
cdr3_aa: CASSPYTDTQYF; cdr3_nt: TGTGCCAGCAGTCCCTACACAGATACGCAGTATTTT; clone_size: once; d_call: NA; v_call: TRBV12-3/TRBV12-4; j_call: TRBJ2-3
cdr3_aa: CASIGQGGGYGYTF; cdr3_nt: TGTGCCAGCATCGGACAGGGCGGTGGCTATGGCTACACCTTC; clone_size: NA; d_call: TRBD1; v_call: TRBV28; j_call: TRBJ1-2
cdr3_aa: CASSYSQGRADTQYF; cdr3_nt: TGTGCCAGCAGCTACTCGCAGGGTCGGGCAGATACGCAGTATTTT; clone_size: NA; d_call: NA; v_call: TRBV7-2; j_call: TRBJ2-3
cdr3_aa: CASGLVLGLAGPRGTDTQYF; cdr3_nt: TGTGCTAGTGGTTTGGTACTGGGACTAGCGGGGCCCCGGGGCACAGATACGCAGTATTTT; clone_size: NA; d_call: TRBD2; v_call: TRBV12-5; j_call: TRBJ2-3
cdr3_aa: CASSSKLGDTQYF; cdr3_nt: TGCGCCAGCAGCTCAAAACTTGGAGATACGCAGTATTTT; clone_size: NA; d_call: NA; v_call: TRBV5-1; j_call: TRBJ2-3
cdr3_aa: CAISVDRGAPQHF; cdr3_nt: TGTGCCATCAGTGTCGACAGGGGAGCGCCCCAGCATTTT; clone_size: NA; d_call: TRBD1; v_call: TRBV10-3; j_call: TRBJ1-5
cdr3_aa: CASSPDPGGTEAFF; cdr3_nt: TGTGCCAGCAGCCCCGATCCGGGTGGGACTGAAGCTTTCTTT; clone_size: few; d_call: NA; v_call: TRBV7-6; j_call: TRBJ1-1
cdr3_aa: CASTAPGLAGLAKNIQYF; cdr3_nt: TGTGCCAGTACTGCCCCGGGACTAGCGGGTCTAGCCAAAAACATTCAGTACTTC; clone_size: once; d_call: TRBD2; v_call: TRBV19; j_call: TRBJ2-4
cdr3_aa: CASSSPSAETQYF; cdr3_nt: TGTGCCAGCAGTTCCCCTAGCGCTGAGACCCAGTACTTC; clone_size: NA; d_call: NA; v_call: TRBV12-3/TRBV12-4; j_call: TRBJ2-5
cdr3_aa: CAWSAGGQGAGKSYEQYF; cdr3_nt: TGTGCCTGGAGTGCTGGGGGGCAGGGGGCAGGGAAGTCCTACGAGCAGTACTTC; clone_size: once; d_call: TRBD1; v_call: TRBV30; j_call: TRBJ2-7
cdr3_aa: CASSLSGQGGYNEQFF; cdr3_nt: TGTGCCAGCAGCTTAAGTGGACAGGGGGGGTACAATGAGCAGTTCTTC; clone_size: NA; d_call: TRBD1; v_call: TRBV7-3; j_call: TRBJ2-1
cdr3_aa: CASSLSYNQPQHF; cdr3_nt: TGTGCCAGCAGCTTGTCTTATAATCAGCCCCAGCATTTT; clone_size: NA; d_call: NA; v_call: TRBV5-6; j_call: TRBJ1-5
cdr3_aa: CATLGTATKCYDQPQHF; cdr3_nt: TGTGCCACCCTCGGGACAGCCACCAAATGTTACGATCAGCCCCAGCATTTT; clone_size: NA; d_call: TRBD1; v_call: TRBV24-1; j_call: TRBJ1-5
cdr3_aa: CAISQNRDGYTF; cdr3_nt: TGTGCCATCAGTCAAAACAGGGATGGCTACACCTTC; clone_size: NA; d_call: NA; v_call: TRBV10-3; j_call: TRBJ1-2
cdr3_aa: CSARRGNEQFF; cdr3_nt: TGCAGTGCTAGACGGGGCAATGAGCAGTTCTTC; clone_size: NA; d_call: NA; v_call: TRBV20-1; j_call: TRBJ2-1
cdr3_aa: CATSRDPSGGVQYF; cdr3_nt: TGTGCCACCAGCAGAGATCCTAGCGGGGGCGTGCAGTACTTC; clone_size: NA; d_call: TRBD2; v_call: TRBV15; j_call: TRBJ2-7
cdr3_aa: CASSRQTGGNYEQYF; cdr3_nt: TGTGCCAGCAGCCGCCAAACAGGGGGGAACTACGAGCAGTACTTC; clone_size: NA; d_call: TRBD1; v_call: TRBV3-1/TRBV3-2; j_call: TRBJ2-7
cdr3_aa: CAWSGTGTIYF; cdr3_nt: TGTGCCTGGAGTGGGACAGGCACCATATATTTT; clone_size: NA; d_call: TRBD1; v_call: TRBV30; j_call: TRBJ1-3
cdr3_aa: CASSSTGTSGRVSYNEQFF; cdr3_nt: TGCGCCAGCAGCTCGACCGGGACTAGCGGGAGGGTCTCCTACAATGAGCAGTTCTTC; clone_size: NA; d_call: TRBD2; v_call: TRBV5-1; j_call: TRBJ2-1
cdr3_aa: CASSWLGPSGEQFF; cdr3_nt: TGCGCCAGCAGCTGGTTGGGTCCTAGCGGGGAGCAGTTCTTC; clone_size: NA; d_call: TRBD2; v_call: TRBV5-1; j_call: TRBJ2-1
cdr3_aa: CATSEGAIFPPQFF; cdr3_nt: TGTGCCACCAGTGAGGGGGCGATTTTTCCCCCGCAGTTCTTC; clone_size: once; d_call: NA; v_call: TRBV24-1; j_call: TRBJ2-1